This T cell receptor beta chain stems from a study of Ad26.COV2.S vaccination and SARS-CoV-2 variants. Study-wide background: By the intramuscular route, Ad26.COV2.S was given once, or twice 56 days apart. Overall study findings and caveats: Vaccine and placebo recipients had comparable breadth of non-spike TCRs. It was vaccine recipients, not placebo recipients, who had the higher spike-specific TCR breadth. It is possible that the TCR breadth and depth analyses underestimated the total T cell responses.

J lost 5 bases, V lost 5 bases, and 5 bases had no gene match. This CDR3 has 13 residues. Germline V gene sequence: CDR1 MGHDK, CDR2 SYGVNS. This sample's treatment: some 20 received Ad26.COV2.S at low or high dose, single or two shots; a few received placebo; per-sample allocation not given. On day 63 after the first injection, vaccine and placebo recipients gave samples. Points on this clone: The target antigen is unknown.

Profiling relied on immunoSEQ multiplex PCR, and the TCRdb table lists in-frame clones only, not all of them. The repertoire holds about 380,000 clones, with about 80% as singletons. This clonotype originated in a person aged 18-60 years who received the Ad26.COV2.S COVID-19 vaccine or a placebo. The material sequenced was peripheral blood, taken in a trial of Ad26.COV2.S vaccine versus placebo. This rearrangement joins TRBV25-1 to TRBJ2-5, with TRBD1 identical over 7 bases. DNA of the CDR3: TGTGCCAGCAGTCGACAGGGTGGTGAGACCCAGTACTTC. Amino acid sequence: CASSRQGGETQYF.